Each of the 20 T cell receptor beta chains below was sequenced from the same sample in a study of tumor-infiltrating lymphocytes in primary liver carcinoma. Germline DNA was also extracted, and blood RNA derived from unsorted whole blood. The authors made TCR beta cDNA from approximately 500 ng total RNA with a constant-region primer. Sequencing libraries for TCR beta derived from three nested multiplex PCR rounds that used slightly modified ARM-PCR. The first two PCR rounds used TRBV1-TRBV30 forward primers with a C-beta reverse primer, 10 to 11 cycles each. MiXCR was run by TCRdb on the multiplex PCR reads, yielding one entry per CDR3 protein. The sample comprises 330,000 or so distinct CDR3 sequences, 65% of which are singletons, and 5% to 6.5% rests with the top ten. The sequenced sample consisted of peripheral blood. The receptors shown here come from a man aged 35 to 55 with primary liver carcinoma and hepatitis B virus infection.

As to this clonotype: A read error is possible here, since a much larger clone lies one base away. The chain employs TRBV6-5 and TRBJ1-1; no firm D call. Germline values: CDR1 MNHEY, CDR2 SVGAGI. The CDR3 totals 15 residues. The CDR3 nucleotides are TGTGCCAACAGTCATTCGCGGGCTGGGAACACTGAAGCTTTCTTT. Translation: CANSHSRAGNTEAFF.

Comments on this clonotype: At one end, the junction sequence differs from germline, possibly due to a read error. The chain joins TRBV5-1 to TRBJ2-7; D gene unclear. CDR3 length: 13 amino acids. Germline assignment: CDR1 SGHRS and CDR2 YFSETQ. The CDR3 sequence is CTSSLTDSYEQYF. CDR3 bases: TGCACCAGCAGCCTTACGGACTCCTACGAGCAGTACTTC.

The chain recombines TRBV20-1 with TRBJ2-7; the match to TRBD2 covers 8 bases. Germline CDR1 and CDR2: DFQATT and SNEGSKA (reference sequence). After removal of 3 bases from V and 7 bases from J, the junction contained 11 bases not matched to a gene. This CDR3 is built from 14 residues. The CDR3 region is CSARGTRGMGEQYF. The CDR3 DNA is TGCAGTGCTAGGGGGACTAGAGGGATGGGGGAGCAGTACTTC.

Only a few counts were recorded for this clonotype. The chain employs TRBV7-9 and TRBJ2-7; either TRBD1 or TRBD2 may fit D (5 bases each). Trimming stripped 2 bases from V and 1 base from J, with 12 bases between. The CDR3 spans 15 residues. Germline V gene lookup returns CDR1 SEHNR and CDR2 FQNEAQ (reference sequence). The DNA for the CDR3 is TGTGCCAGCAGCTTAAGAGGGACGGAGTCCTACGAGCAGTACTTC. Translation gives CASSLRGTESYEQYF.

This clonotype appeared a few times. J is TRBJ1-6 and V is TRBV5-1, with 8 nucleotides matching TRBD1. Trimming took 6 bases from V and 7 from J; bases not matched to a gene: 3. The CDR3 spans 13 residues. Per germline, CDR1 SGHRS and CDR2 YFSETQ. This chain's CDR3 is CASIQGGNSPLHF. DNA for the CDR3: TGCGCCAGCATACAGGGGGGAAATTCACCCCTCCACTTT.

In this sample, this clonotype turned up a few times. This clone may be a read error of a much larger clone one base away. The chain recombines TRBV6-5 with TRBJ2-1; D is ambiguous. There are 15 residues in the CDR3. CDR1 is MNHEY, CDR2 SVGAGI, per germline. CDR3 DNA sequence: TGTGTCAGCAGTTACCTCCCCACAGTATACAATGAGCAGTTCTTC. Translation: CVSSYLPTVYNEQFF.

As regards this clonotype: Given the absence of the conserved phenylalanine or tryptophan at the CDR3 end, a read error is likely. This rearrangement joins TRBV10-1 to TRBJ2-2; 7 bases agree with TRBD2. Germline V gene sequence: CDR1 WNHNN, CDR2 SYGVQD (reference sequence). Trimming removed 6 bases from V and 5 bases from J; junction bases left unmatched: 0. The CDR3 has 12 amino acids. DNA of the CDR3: TGCGCCAGCAGGGGGGGGACCGGGGAGCTGTTTTCT. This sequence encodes CASRGGTGELFS.

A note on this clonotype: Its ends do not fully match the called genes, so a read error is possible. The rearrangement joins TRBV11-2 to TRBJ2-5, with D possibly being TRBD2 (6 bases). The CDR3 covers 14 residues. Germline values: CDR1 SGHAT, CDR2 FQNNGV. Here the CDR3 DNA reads TGTGCCAGCAGCAATAGCGGAACTCAAGATACCCAGTACTTC. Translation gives CASSNSGTQDTQYF.

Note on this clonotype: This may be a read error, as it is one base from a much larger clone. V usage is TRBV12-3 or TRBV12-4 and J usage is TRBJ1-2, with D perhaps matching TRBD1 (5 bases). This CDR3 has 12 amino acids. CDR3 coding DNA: TGTGCCAGCAGCCTAAAAAACTGGGGCTACATCTTC. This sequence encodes CASSLKNWGYIF.

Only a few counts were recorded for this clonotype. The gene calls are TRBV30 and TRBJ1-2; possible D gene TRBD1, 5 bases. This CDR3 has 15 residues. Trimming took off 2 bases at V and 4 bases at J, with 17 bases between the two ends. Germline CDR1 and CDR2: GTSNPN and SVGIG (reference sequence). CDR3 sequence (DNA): TGTGCCTGGAGTCTGGCCGGGGCAGGGACCTATGGCTACACCTTC. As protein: CAWSLAGAGTYGYTF.

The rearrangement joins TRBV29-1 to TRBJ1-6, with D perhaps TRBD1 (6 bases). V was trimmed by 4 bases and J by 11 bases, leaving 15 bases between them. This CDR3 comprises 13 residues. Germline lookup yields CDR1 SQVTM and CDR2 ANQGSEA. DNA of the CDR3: TGCAGCGTTGCTGAGAACAGGGATCCACCCCTCCACTTT. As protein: CSVAENRDPPLHF.

The CDR3 is CASSPCRSGKLSQYF. The DNA for the CDR3 is TGTGCCAGTAGCCCCTGTCGGAGCGGGAAGTTGAGTCAGTATTTT. The gene calls are TRBV11-1 and TRBJ2-3; 7 bases agree with TRBD2. In germline, CDR1 is SGHAT, CDR2 FQDESV (reference sequence). The CDR3 covers 15 residues. Trimming cost V 9 bases and J 12 bases; bases outside gene matches: 21.

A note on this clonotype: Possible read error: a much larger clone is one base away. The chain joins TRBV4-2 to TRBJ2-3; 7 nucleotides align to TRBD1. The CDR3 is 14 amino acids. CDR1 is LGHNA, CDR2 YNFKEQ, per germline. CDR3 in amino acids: CDSSQAGGADTQYF. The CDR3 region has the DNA TGTGACAGCAGCCAAGCAGGGGGTGCAGATACGCAGTATTTT.

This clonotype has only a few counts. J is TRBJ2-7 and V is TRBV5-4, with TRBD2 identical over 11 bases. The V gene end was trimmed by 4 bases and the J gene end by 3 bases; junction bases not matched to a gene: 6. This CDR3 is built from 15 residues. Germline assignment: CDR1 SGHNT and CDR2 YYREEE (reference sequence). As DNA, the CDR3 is TGTGCCAGCAGCATGGGGACTAGCGGTTTCTACGAGCAGTACTTC. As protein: CASSMGTSGFYEQYF.

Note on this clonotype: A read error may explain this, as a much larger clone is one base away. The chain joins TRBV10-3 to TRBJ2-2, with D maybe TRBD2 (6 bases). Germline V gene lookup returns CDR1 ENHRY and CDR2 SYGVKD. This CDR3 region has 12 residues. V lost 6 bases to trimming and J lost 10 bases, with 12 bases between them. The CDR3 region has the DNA TGTGCCATCAGCCTACTAGCCGTGGAGCTGTTTTTT. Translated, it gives CAISLLAVELFF.

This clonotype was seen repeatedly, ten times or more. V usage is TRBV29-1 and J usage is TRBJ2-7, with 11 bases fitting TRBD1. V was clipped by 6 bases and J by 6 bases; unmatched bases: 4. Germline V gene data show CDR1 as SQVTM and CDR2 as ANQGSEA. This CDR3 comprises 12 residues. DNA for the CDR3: TGCAGCGTCGGGGGACAGGGGGGCGAGCAGTACTTC. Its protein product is CSVGGQGGEQYF.

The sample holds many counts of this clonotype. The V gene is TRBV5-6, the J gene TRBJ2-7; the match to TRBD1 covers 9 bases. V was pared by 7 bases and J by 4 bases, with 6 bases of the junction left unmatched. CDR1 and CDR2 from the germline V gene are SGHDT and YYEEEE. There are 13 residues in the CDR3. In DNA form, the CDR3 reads TGTGCCAGCGGAAAACAGGGGGCTTACGAGCAGTACTTC. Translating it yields CASGKQGAYEQYF.

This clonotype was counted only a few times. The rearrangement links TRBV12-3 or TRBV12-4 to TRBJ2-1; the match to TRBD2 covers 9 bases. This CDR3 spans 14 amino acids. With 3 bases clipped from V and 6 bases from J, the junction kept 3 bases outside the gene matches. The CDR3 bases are TGTGCCAGCAGTTTTGCGGGAGGGCCCAATGAGCAGTTCTTC. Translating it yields CASSFAGGPNEQFF.

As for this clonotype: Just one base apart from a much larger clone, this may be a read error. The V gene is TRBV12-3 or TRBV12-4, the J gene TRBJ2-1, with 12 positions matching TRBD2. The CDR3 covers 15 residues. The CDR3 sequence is CASSLAGGVYSEQFF. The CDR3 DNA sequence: TGTGCCAGCAGTCTAGCGGGAGGGGTTTACAGTGAGCAGTTCTTC.

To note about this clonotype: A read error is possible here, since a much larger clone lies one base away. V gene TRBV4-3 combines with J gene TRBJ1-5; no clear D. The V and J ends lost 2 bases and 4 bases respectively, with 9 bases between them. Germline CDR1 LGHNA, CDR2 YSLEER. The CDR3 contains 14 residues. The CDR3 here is CASSQIIGNQPQHF. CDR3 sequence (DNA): TGCGCCAGCAGCCAAATCATCGGAAATCAGCCCCAGCATTTT.